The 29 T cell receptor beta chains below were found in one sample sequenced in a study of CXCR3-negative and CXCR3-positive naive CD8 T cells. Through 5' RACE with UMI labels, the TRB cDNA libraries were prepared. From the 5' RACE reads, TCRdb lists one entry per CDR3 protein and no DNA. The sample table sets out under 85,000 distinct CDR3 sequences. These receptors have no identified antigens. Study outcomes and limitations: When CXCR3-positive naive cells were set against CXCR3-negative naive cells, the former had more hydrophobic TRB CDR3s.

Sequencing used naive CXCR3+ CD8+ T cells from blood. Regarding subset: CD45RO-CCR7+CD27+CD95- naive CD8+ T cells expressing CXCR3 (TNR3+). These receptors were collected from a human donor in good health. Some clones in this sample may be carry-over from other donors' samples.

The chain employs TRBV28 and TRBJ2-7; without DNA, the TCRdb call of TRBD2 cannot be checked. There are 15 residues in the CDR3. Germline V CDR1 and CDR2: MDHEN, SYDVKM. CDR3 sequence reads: CASRPQGRAPHEQYF.

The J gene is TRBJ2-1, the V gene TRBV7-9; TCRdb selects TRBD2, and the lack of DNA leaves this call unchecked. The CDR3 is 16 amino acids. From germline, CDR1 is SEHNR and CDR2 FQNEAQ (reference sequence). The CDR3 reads CASRSVGPSPYNEQFF.

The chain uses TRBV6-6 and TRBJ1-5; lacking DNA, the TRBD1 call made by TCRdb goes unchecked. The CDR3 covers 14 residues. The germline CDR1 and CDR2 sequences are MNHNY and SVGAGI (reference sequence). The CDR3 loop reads CASSMGVSNQPQHF.

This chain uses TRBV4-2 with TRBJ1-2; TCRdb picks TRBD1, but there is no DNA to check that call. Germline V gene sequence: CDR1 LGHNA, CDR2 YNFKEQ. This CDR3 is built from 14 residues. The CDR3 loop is CASSQDLAGHGYTF.

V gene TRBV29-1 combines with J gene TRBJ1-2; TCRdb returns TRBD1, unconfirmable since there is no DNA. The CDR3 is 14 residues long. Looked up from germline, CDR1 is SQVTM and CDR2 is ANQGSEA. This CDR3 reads CSDNRGPVGYGYTF.

Here the CDR3 reads CATSFLRDPIQETQYF. The rearrangement uses TRBV15 and TRBJ2-5; the TCRdb call, TRBD2, lacks DNA for checking. The CDR3 spans 16 residues. Germline CDR1 reads LNHNV; CDR2 reads YYDKDF (reference sequence).

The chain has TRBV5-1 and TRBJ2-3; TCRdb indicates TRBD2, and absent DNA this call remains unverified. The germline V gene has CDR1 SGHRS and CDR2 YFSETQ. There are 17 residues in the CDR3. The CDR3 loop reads CASSLVSTSGSPDTQYF.

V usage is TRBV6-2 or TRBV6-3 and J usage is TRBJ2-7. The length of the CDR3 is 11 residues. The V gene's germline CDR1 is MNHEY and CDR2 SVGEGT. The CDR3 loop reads CASSYYLEQYF.

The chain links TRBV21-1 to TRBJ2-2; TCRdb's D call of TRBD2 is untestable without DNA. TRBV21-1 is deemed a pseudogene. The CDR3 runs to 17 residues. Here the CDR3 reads CASIQRTIAEPTGELFF.

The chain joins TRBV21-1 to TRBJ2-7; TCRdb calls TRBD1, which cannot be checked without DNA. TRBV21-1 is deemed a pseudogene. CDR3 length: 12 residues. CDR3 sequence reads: CARNDRGLWQYF.

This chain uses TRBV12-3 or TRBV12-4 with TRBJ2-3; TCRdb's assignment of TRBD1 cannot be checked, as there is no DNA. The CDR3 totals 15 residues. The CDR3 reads CATPGAGFHTDTQYF.

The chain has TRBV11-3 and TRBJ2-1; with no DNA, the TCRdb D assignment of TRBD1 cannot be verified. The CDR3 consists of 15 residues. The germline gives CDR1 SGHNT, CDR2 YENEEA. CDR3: CASSKDRATYNEQFF.

CDR3 protein: CASSSMSSEQFF. The V and J genes are TRBV7-2 and TRBJ2-1; TCRdb reports TRBD1, a call that lacks DNA to check it against. Germline CDR1 reads SGHTA; CDR2 reads FQGNSA. This CDR3 comprises 12 residues.

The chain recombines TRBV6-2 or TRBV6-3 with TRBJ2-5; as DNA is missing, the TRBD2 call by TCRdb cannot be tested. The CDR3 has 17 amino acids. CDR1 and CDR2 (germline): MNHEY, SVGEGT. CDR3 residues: CASRSLAGGRVEETQYF.

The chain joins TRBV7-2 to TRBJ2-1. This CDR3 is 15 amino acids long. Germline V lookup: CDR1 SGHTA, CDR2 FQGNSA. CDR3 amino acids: CASSLTRSSYNEQFF. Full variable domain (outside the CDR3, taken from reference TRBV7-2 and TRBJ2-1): GAGVSQSPSNKVTEKGKDVELRCDPISGHTALYWYRQSLGQGLEFLIYFQGNSAPDKSGLPSDRFSAERTGGSVSTLTIQRTQQEDSAVYLCASSLTRSSYNEQFFGPGTRLTVL.

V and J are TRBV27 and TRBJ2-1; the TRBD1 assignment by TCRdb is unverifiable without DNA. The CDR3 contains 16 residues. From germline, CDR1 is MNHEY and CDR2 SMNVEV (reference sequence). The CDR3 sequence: CASSPPGPRGFYEQFF.

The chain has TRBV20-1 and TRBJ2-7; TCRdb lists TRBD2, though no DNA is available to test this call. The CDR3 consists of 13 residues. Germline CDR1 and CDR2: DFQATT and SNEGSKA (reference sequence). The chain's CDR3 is CSAMTTEDYEQYF.

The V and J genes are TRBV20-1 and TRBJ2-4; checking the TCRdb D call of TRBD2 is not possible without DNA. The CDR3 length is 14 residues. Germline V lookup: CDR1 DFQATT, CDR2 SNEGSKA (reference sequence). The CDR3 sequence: CSARDLFGENIQYF.

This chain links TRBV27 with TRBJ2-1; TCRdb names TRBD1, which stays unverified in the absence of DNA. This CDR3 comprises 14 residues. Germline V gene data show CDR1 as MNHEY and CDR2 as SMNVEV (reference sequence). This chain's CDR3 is CASSPGQGWNEQFF.

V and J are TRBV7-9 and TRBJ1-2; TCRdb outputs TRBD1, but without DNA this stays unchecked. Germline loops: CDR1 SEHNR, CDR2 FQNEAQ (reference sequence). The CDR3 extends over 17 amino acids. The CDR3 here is CASSSQGRVEILDGYTF.

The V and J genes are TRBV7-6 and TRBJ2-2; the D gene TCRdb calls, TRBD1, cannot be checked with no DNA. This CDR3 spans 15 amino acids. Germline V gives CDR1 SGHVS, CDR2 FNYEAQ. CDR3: CASSWSRGPTGELFF. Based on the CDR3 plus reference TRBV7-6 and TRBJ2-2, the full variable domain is GAGVSQSPRYKVTKRGQDVALRCDPISGHVSLYWYRQALGQGPEFLTYFNYEAQQDKSGLPNDRFSAERPEGSISTLTIQRTEQRDSAMYRCASSWSRGPTGELFFGEGSRLTVL.

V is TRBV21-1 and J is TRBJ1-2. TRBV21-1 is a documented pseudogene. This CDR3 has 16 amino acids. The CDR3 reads CASSKAGDLLYYGYTF.

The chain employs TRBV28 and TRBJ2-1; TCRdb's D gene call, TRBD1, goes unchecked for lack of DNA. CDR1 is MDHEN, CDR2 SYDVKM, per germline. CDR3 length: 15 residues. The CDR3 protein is CASSLMGKGYNEQFF.

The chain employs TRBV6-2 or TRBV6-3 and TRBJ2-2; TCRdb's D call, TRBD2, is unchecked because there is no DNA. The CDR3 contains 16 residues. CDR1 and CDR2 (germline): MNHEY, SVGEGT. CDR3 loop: CASSKTSGEYTGELFF.

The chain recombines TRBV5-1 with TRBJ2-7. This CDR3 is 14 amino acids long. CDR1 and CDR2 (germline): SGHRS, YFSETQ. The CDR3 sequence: CASSPYPGSGEQYF.

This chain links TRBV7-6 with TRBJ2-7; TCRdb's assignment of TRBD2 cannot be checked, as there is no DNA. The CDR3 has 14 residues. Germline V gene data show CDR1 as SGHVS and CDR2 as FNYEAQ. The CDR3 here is CASSFTSGGYEQYF.

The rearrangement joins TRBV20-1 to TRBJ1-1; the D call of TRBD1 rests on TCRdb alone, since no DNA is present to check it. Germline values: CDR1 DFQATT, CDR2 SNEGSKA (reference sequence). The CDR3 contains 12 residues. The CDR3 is CSARDSGAEAFF.

CDR3 in amino acids: CSATTALNTEAFF. The chain joins TRBV20-1 to TRBJ1-1. Germline V gene sequence: CDR1 DFQATT, CDR2 SNEGSKA (reference sequence). This CDR3 has 13 amino acids.

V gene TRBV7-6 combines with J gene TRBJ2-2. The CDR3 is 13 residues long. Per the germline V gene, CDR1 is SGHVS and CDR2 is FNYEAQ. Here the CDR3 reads CASSLAREGELFF.